The present T cell receptor beta chain was sequenced within a study of cytomegalovirus exposure and HLA in healthy donors. Overall study context: The roughly 130 validation repertoires, a later analysis reported, used the same platform as the roughly 660 repertoires from the first cohort.

The study, taken as a whole, reports: In vitro testing confirmed a few CMV-associated chains as specific for CMV antigens. The authors listed 180 or so TCR beta chains as cytomegalovirus-associated.

In regard to this clone: Its matching antigen is unknown.

The CDR3 extends over 15 amino acids. V was clipped by 5 bases and J by 3 bases; unmatched bases: 10. Germline V lookup: CDR1 SGHVS, CDR2 FNYEAQ. Here immunoSEQ multiplex PCR was the method, and the copy in TCRdb shows in-frame clones only, minus some. Of some 260,000 clones listed, 90% are singletons. Sequencing input: PBMCs. This chain connects TRBV7-6 to TRBJ2-7; the match to TRBD1 covers 7 bases. The receptor was isolated from a woman in her 30s in good health and CMV-seronegative. DNA of the CDR3: TGTGCCAGCAGCCTTAACAGGGGATCTGGCTACGAGCAGTACTTC. Encoded protein: CASSLNRGSGYEQYF.